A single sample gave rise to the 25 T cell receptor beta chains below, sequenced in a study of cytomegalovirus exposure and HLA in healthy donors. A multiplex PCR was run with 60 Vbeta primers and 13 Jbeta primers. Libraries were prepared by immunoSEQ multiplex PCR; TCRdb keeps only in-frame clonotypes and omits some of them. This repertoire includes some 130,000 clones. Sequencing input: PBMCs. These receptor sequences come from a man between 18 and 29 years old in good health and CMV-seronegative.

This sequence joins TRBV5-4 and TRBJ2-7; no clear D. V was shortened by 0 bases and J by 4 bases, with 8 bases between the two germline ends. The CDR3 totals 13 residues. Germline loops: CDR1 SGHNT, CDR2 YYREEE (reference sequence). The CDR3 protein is CASSLANEYEQYF. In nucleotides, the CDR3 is TGTGCCAGCAGCTTGGCCAACGAGTACGAGCAGTACTTC.

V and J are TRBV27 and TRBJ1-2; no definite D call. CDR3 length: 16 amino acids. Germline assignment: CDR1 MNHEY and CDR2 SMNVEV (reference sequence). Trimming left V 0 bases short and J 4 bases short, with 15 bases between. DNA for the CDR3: TGTGCCAGCAGTTTATCGGTCGAGGGTCACACCTATGGCTACACCTTC. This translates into CASSLSVEGHTYGYTF.

The CDR3 DNA sequence: TGTGCCAGCAGCGTAGGGCAGGACACGGGGACCCAGTACTTC. Its translation is CASSVGQDTGTQYF. The chain couples TRBV9 to TRBJ2-5; D may be TRBD1 (5 bases). Germline V CDR1 and CDR2: SGDLS, YYNGEE. The CDR3 totals 14 residues. Trimming pared 0 bases from V and 7 bases from J, leaving 13 bases between.

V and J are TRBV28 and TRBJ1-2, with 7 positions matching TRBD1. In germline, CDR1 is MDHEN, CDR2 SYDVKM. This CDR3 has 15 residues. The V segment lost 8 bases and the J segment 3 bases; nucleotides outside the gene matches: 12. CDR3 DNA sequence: TGTGCCAGCGAGTCTCAGGGCAGGGGGGACTATGGCTACACCTTC. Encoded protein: CASESQGRGDYGYTF.

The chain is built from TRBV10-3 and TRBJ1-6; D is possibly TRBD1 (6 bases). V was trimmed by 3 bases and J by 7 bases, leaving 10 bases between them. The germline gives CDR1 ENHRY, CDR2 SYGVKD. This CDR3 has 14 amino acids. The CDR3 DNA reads TGTGCCATCAGTGATGAAAGGGGGAATTCACCCCTCCACTTT. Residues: CAISDERGNSPLHF.

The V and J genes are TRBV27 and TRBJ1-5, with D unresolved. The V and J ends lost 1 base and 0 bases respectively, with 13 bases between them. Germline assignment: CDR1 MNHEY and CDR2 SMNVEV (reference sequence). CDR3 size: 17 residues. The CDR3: CASSLWKDINSNQPQHF. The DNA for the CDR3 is TGTGCCAGCAGTTTATGGAAAGACATCAATAGCAATCAGCCCCAGCATTTT.

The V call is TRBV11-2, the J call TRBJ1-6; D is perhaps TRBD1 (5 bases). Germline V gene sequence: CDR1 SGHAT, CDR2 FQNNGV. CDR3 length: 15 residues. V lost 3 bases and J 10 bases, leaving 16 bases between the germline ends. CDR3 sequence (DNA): TGTGCCAGCAGCTTGGGCAGGGCCATAGGGTCACCCCTCCACTTT. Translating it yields CASSLGRAIGSPLHF.

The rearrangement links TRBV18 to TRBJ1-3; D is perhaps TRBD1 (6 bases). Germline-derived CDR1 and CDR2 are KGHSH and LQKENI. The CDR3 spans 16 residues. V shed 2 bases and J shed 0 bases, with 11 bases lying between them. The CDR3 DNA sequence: TGTGCCAGCTCACCAGTTGGGGGCGTCTCTGGAAACACCATATATTTT. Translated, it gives CASSPVGGVSGNTIYF.

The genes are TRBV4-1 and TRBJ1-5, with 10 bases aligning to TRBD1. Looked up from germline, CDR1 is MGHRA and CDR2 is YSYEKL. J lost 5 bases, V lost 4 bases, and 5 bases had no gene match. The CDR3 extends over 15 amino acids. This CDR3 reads CASSPDRGVHQPQHF. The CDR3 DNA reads TGCGCCAGCAGCCCGGACAGGGGGGTTCATCAGCCCCAGCATTTT.

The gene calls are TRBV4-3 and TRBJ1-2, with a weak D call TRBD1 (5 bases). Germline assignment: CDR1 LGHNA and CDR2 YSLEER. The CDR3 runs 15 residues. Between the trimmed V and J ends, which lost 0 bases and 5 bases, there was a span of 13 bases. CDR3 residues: CASSQEGRGTYGYTF. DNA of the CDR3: TGCGCCAGCAGCCAAGAAGGGAGGGGAACGTATGGCTACACCTTC.

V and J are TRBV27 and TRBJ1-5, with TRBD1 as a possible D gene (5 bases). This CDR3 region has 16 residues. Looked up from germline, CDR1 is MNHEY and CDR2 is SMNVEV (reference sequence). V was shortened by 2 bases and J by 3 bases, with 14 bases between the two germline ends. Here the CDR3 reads CASSLGGDPLNQPQHF. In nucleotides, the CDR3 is TGTGCCAGCAGTTTAGGGGGGGATCCCCTCAATCAGCCCCAGCATTTT.

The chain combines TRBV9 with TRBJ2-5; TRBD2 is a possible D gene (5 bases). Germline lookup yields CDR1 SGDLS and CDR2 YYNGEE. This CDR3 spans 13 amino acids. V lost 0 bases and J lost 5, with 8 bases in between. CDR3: CASSVASLETQYF. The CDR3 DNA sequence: TGTGCCAGCAGCGTAGCTAGCTTGGAGACCCAGTACTTC.

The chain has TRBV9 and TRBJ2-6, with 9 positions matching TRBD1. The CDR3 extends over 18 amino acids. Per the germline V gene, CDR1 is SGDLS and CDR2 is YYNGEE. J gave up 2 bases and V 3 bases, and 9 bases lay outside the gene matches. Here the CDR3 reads CASSGEPGQGAGANVLTF. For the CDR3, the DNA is TGTGCCAGCAGCGGCGAACCGGGACAGGGAGCTGGGGCCAACGTCCTGACTTTC.

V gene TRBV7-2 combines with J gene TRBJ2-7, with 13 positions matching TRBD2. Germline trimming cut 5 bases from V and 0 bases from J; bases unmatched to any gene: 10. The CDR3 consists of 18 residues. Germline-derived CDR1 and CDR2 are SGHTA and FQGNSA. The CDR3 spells CASSATRLAGGISYEQYF. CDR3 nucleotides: TGTGCCAGCAGCGCCACTAGACTAGCGGGGGGAATCTCCTACGAGCAGTACTTC.

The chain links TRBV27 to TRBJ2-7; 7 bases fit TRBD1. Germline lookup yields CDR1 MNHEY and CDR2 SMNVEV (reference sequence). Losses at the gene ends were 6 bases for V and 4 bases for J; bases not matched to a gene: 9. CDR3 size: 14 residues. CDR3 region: CASSPQGERYEQYF. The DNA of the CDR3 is TGTGCCAGCAGCCCTCAGGGGGAGCGGTACGAGCAGTACTTC.

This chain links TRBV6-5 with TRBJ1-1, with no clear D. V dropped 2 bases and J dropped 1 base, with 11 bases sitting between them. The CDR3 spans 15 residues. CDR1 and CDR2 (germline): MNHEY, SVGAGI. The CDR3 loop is CASSYSGLQNTEAFF. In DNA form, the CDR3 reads TGTGCCAGCAGTTACAGCGGGTTACAGAACACTGAAGCTTTCTTT.

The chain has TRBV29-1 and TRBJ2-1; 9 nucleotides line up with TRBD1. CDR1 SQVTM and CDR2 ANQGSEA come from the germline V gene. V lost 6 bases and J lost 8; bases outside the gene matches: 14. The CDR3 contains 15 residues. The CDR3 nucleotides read TGCAGCGTCGAGACCTGGGACAGGGATAGAGATGAGCAGTTCTTC. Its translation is CSVETWDRDRDEQFF.

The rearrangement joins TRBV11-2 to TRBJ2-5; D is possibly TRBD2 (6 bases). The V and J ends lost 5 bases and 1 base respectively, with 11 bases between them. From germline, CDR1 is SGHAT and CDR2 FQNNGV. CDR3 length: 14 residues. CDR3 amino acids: CASSLSGTQETQYF. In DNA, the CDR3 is TGTGCCAGCAGCCTTAGCGGAACCCAAGAGACCCAGTACTTC.

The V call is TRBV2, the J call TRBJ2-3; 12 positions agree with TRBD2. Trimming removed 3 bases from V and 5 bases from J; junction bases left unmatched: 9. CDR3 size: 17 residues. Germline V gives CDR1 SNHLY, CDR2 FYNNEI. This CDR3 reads CASSDDLAGGRRDTQYF. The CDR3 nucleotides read TGTGCCAGCAGTGATGACCTAGCGGGAGGGCGGAGAGATACGCAGTATTTT. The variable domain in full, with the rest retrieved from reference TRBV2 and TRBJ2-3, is EPEVTQTPSHQVTQMGQEVILRCVPISNHLYFYWYRQILGQKVEFLVSFYNNEISEKSEIFDDQFSVERPDGSNFTLKIRSTKLEDSAMYFCASSDDLAGGRRDTQYFGPGTRLTVL.

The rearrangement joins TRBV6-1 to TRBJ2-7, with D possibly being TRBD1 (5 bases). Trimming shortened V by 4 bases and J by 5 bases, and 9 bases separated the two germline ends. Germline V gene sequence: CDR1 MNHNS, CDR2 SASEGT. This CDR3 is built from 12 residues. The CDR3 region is CASSVRANEQYF. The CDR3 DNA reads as TGTGCCAGCAGTGTCAGGGCCAACGAGCAGTACTTC.

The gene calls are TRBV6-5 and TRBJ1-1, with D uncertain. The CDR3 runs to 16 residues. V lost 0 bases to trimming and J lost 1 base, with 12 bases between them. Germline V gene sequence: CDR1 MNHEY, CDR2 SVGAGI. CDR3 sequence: CASSYSYSNRNTEAFF. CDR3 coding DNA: TGTGCCAGCAGTTACTCGTACTCGAACAGGAACACTGAAGCTTTCTTT.

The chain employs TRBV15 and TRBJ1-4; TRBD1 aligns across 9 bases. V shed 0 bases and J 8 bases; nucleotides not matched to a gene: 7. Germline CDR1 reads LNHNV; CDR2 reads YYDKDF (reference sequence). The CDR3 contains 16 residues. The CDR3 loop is CATSREEGTGWEKLFF. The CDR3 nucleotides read TGTGCCACCAGCAGAGAAGAAGGGACAGGGTGGGAAAAACTGTTTTTT.

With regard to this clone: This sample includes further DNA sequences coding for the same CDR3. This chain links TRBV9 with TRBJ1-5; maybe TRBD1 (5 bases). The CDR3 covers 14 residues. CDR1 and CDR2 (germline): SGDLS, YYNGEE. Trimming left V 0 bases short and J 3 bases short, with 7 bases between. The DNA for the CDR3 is TGTGCCAGCAGCGTAGGGGGCTCCAATCAGCCCCAGCATTTT. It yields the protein CASSVGGSNQPQHF.

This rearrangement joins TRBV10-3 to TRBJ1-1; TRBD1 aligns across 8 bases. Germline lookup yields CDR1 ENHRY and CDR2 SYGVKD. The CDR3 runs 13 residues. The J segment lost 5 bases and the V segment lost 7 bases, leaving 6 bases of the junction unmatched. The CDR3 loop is CAIKGQEGTEAFF. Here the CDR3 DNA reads TGTGCCATCAAGGGACAGGAGGGAACTGAAGCTTTCTTT.

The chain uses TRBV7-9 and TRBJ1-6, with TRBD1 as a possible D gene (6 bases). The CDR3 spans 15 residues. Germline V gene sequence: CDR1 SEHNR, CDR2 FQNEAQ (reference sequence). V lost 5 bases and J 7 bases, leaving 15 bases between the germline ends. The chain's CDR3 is CASSIRGLRNSPLHF. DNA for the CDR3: TGTGCCAGCAGCATCAGGGGCCTCCGGAATTCACCCCTCCACTTT.